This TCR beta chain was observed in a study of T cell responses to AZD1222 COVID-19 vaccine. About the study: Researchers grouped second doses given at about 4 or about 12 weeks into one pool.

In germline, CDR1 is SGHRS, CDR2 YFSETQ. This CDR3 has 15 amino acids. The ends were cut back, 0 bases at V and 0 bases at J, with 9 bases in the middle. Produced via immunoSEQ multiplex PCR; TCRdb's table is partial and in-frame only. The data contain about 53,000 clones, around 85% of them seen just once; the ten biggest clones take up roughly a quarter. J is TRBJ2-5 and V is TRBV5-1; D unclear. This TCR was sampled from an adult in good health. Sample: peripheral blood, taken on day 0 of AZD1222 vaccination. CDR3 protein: CASSLEPRYQETQYF. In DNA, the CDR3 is TGCGCCAGCAGCTTGGAACCGAGGTACCAAGAGACCCAGTACTTC.